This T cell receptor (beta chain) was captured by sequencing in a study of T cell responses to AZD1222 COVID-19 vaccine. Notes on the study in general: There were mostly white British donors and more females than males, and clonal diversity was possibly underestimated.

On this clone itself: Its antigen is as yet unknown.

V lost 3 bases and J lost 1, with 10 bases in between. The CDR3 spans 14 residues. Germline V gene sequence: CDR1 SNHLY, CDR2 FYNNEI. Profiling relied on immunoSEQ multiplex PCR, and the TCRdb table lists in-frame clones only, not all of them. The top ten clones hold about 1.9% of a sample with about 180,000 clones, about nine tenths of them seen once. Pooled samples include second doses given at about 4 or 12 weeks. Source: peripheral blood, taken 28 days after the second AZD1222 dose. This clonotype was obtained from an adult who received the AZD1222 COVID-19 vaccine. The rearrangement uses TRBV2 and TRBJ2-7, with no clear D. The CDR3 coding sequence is TGTGCCAGCAGTGACCGGAGTCCATCCTACGAGCAGTACTTC. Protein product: CASSDRSPSYEQYF. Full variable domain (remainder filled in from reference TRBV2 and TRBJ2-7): EPEVTQTPSHQVTQMGQEVILRCVPISNHLYFYWYRQILGQKVEFLVSFYNNEISEKSEIFDDQFSVERPDGSNFTLKIRSTKLEDSAMYFCASSDRSPSYEQYFGPGTRLTVT.